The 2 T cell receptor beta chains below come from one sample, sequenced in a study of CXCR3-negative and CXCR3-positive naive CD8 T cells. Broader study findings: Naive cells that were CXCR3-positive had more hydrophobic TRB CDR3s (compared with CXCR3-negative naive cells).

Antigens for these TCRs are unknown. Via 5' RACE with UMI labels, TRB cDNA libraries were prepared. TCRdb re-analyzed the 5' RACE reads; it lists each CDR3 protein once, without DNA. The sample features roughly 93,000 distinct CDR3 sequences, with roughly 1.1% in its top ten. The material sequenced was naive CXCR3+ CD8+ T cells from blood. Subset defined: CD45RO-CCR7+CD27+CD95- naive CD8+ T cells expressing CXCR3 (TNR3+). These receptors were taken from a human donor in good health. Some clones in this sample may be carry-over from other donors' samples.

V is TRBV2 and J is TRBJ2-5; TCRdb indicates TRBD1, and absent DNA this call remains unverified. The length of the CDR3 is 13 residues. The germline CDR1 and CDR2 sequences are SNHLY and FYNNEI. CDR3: CASNDRGRETQYF.

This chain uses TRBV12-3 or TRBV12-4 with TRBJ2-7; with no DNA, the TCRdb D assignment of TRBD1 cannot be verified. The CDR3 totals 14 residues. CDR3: CASSQTDRGNEQYF.